The T cell receptor (beta chain) described here comes from a study of blood T cell repertoires in COVID-19. V was pared by 4 bases and J by 11 bases, with 16 bases between. The CDR3 length is 12 residues. Per germline, CDR1 SGHNT and CDR2 YYREEE (reference sequence). Assay used: immunoSEQ multiplex PCR; TCRdb lists only in-frame clones, some missing. The table has some 350,000 clones, around nine tenths seen once. The chain joins TRBV5-4 to TRBJ2-7; weak D call: TRBD1 (6 bases). The TCR originated in a man aged 30 to 39 who had recovered from COVID-19. The specimen sequenced was PBMCs or T cells enriched from blood (not recorded which). CDR3 DNA: TGTGCCAGCAGCCCAAACGGACAGAGGGAGTACTTC. Translating gives CASSPNGQREYF.